One T cell receptor beta chain is described in this entry. Its antigen is undetermined. This specimen belongs to a study of OX40 agonist ivuxolimab in advanced cancers. At the level of the study: Patients receiving dose escalation had hepatocellular carcinoma, melanoma, renal cell or head and neck cancer. General study points: CD4+ and CD8+ T cells in blood underwent clonal expansion by week 6 at 0.1 to 3.0 mg/kg. Low levels of normalized T-cell clonal expansion also appeared in some nonresponders.

The protocol was immunoSEQ multiplex PCR, while the TCRdb copy is restricted to in-frame clones and leaves out a portion. Found here are under 200,000 clones, approximately 94% of them singletons; the top ten hold just over 0.3%. Germline lookup yields CDR1 SGHVS and CDR2 FQNEAQ. Unmatched junction bases numbered 3, after V lost 1 base and J lost 8 bases. The CDR3 covers 13 residues. The rearrangement links TRBV7-8 to TRBJ1-2; 8 bases map to TRBD1. This material consisted of CD4+ or CD8+ T cells sorted from blood, taken in a trial of the OX40 agonist ivuxolimab. This TCR was sampled from an adult with an advanced solid tumor such as melanoma, head and neck, liver or kidney cancer. The CDR3 spells CASSLGTGNGYTF. The CDR3 DNA is TGTGCCAGCAGCTTAGGGACAGGGAACGGCTACACCTTC.